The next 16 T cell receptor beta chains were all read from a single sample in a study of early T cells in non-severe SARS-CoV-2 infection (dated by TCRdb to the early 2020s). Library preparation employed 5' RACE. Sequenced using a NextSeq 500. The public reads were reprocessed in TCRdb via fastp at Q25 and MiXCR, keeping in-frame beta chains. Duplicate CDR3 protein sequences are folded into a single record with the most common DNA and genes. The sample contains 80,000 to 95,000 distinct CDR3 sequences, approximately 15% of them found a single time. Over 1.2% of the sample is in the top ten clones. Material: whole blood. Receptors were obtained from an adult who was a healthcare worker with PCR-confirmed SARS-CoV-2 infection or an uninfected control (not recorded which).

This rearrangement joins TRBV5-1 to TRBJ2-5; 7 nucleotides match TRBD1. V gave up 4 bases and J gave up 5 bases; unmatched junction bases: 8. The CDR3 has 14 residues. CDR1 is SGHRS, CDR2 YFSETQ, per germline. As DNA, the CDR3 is TGCGCCAGCAGCAAGGACAGGTCTTCGGAGACCCAGTACTTC. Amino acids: CASSKDRSSETQYF.

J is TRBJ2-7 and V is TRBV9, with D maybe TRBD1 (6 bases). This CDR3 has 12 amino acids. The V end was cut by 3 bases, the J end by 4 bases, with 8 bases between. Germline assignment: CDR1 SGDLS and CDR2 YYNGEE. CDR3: CASSGQGYEQYF. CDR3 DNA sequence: TGTGCCAGCAGCGGGCAGGGGTACGAGCAGTACTTC.

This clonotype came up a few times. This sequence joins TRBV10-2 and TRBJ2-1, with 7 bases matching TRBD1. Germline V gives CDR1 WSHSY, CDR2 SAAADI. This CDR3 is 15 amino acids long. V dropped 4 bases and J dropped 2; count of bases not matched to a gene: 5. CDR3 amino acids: CASSVGDSAYNEQFF. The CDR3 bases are TGCGCCAGCAGTGTAGGGGACAGCGCCTACAATGAGCAGTTCTTC.

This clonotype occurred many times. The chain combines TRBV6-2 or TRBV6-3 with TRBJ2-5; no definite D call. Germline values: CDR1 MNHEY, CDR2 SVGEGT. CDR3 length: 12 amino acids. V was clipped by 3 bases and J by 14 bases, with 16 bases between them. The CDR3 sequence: CASSYAAKPHYF. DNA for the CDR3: TGTGCCAGCAGTTATGCGGCGAAACCACACTACTTC.

DNA for the CDR3: TGTGCCAGCAGCTTGCAGGGCCATGGCTACACCTTC. Protein: CASSLQGHGYTF. The chain is built from TRBV5-8 and TRBJ1-2; D possibly corresponds to TRBD1 (5 bases). Trimming stripped 1 base from V and 6 bases from J, with 7 bases between. CDR3 length equals 12 residues. Germline-derived CDR1 and CDR2 are SGHTS and YDEGEE.

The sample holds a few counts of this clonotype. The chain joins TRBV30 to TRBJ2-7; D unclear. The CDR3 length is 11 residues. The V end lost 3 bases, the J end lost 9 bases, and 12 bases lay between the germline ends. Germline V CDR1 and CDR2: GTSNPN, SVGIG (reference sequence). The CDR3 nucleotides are TGTGCCTGGAGGTCCCCCGGTCGGCAGTACTTC. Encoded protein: CAWRSPGRQYF. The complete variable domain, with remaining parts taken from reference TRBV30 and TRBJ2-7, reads SQTIHQWPATLVQPVGSPLSLECTVEGTSNPNLYWYRQAAGRGLQLLFYSVGIGQISSEVPQNLSASRPQDRQFILSSKKLLLSDSGFYLCAWRSPGRQYFGPGTRLTVT.

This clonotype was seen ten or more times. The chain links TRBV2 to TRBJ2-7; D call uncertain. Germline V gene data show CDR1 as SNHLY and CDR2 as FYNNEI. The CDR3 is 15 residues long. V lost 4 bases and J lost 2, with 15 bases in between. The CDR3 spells CASSGSAGLPYEQYF. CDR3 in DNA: TGTGCCAGCAGTGGAAGTGCTGGTCTCCCCTACGAGCAGTACTTC.

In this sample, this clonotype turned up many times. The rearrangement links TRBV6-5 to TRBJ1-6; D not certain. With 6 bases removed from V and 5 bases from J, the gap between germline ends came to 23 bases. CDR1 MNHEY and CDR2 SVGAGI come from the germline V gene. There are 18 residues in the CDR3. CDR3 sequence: CASSHRTPGRADNSPLHF. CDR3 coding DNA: TGTGCCAGCAGCCATCGGACCCCCGGTAGGGCTGATAATTCACCCCTCCACTTT.

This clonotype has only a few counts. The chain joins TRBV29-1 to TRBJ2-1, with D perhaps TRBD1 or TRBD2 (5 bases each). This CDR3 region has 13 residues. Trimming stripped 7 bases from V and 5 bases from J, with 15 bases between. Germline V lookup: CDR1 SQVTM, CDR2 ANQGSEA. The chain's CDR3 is CSGKRDRNNEQFF. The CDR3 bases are TGCAGCGGAAAAAGGGACCGTAACAATGAGCAGTTCTTC.

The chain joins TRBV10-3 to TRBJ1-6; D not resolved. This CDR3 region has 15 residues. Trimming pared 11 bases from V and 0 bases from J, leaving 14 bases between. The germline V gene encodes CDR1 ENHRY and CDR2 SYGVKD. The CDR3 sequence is CAAGKESSYNSPLHF. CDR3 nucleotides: TGTGCCGCAGGAAAAGAAAGCTCCTATAATTCACCCCTCCACTTT.

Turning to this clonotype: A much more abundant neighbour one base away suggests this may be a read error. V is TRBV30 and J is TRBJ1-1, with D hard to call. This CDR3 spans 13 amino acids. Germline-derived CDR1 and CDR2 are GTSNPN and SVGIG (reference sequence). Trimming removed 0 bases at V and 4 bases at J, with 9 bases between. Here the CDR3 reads CAWSVKVSTEAFF. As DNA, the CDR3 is TGTGCCTGGAGTGTAAAGGTGAGCACTGAAGCTTTCTTT.

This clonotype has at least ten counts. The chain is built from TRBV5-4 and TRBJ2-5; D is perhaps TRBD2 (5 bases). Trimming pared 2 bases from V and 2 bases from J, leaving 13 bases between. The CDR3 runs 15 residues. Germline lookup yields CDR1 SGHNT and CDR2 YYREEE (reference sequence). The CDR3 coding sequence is TGTGCCAGCAGCTTCAGGAGGCCGATACAAGAGACCCAGTACTTC. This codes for CASSFRRPIQETQYF.

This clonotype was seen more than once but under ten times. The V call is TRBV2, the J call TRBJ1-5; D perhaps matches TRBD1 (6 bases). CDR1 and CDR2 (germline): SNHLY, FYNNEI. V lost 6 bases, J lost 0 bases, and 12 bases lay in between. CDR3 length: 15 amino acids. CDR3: CASRPTGYSNQPQHF. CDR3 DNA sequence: TGTGCCAGCAGACCGACAGGTTATAGCAATCAGCCCCAGCATTTT.

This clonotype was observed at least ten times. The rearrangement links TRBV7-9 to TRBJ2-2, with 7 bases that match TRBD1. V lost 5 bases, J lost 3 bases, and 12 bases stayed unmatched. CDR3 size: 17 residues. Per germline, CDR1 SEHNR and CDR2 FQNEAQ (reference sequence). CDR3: CASSQTPGQSYTGELFF. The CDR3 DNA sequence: TGTGCCAGCAGCCAGACACCGGGACAGAGTTACACCGGGGAGCTGTTTTTT.

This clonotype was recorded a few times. In DNA form, the CDR3 reads TGCAGCGTTGAAGAGACCCGCGCGACTGAAGCTTTCTTT. It is translated as CSVEETRATEAFF. The rearrangement joins TRBV29-1 to TRBJ1-1; no clear D gene. Per germline, CDR1 SQVTM and CDR2 ANQGSEA. The V gene lost 0 bases and the J gene lost 5 bases, with 10 bases spanning the gap. This CDR3 contains 13 residues.

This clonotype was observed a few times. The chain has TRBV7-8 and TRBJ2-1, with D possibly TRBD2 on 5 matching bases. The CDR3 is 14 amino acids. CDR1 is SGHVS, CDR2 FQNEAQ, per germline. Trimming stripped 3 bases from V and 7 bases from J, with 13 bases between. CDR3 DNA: TGTGCCAGCAGCTTGTACTCGGGGATTAATGAGCAGTTCTTC. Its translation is CASSLYSGINEQFF.